This T cell receptor (beta chain) came from a study of T-cell reconstitution after alpha-beta-depleted transplantation in children. TCRbeta library preparation incorporated unique molecular identifiers. Each CDR3 protein is one row after TCRdb ran MiXCR on the PCR reads. This table holds around 130,000 distinct CDR3 sequences, around a tenth found once. Note on this clonotype: The antigen is undetermined.

Germline CDR1 and CDR2: SGHRS and YFSETQ. The germline V and J ends were trimmed by 6 bases and 1 base, with 10 bases remaining between them. The CDR3 contains 13 residues. Study-wide results and caveats: Diversity of TCRbeta at day 60 was high in some patients, arising from surviving recipient T cells and thymic progenitors. There were reportedly several hundred expanded graft clones from which alpha-beta T cells came about two months after transplant. Once a year had passed after transplant, T-cell counts and diversity came mostly from newly produced T cells.

Sequencing was performed on PBMCs, mostly from graft donor cells, taken 180 days after TCRalphabeta/CD19-depleted stem cell transplant. The source of this sequence is a girl less than two years old who had a stem cell transplant for combined immunodeficiency, so the T cells may come from the graft donor. The J gene is TRBJ2-5, the V gene TRBV5-1; D remains unclear. CDR3 sequence: CASTFHSQETQYF. CDR3 bases: TGCGCCAGCACCTTCCACAGCCAAGAGACCCAGTACTTC.